This TCR beta chain came from a study of human T cells and chemical hapten exposure. This clonotype occurred a few times. Its target is not known. TCRdb recomputed calls from the 5' RACE reads with MiXCR, one row per CDR3 protein. The sample has 110,000 or so distinct CDR3 sequences, roughly 19% seen once. Before extraction, the whole blood was not fractionated, and total RNA was taken from it. General observations from the study: The number of TCRs above 1 in 1000 frequency did not change after DPC sensitization.

Unmatched junction bases numbered 7, after V lost 2 bases and J lost 2 bases. Germline V gives CDR1 LGHDT, CDR2 YNNKEL (reference sequence). The CDR3 runs 16 residues. This receptor was obtained from a human donor in good health. The chain combines TRBV3-1 with TRBJ2-3, with 7 bases fitting TRBD1. The CDR3 is CASSQPTGQITDTQYF. DNA for the CDR3: TGTGCCAGCAGCCAACCAACGGGACAGATCACAGATACGCAGTATTTT.